Below, one TCR beta chain is given with its context. This specimen comes from a study of CD8 T cells in ankylosing spondylitis. This CDR3 contains 16 residues. The ends were cut back, 1 base at V and 9 bases at J, with 20 bases in the middle. Per germline, CDR1 SGHRS and CDR2 YFSETQ. TCRdb recomputed calls from the 5' RACE reads with MiXCR, one row per CDR3 protein. The sample yields 250,000 or so distinct CDR3 sequences, 20% to 30% seen once. The chain employs TRBV5-1 and TRBJ2-1; D possibly corresponds to TRBD2 (6 bases). The sequenced material came from blood, either unsorted or a sorted T cell fraction (not recorded which). This TCR derives from a male donor with ankylosing spondylitis or in good health (not recorded which). This chain's CDR3 is CASSLFLANAVGEQFF. The CDR3 coding sequence is TGCGCCAGCAGCTTGTTTCTAGCGAATGCCGTAGGTGAGCAGTTCTTC.